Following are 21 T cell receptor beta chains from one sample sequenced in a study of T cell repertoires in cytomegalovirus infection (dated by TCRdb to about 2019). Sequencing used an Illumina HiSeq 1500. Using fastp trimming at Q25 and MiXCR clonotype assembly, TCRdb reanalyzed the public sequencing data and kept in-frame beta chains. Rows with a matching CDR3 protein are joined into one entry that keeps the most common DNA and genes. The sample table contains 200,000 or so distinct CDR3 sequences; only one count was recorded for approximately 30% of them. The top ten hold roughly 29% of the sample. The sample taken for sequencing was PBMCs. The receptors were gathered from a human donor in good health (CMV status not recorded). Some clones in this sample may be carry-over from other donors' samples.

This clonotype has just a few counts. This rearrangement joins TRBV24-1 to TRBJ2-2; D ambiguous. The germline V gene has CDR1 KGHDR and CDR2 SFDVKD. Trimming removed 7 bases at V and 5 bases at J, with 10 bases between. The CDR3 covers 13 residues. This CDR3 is CATRKDQTGELFF. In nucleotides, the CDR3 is TGTGCCACCAGAAAGGACCAGACCGGGGAGCTGTTTTTT.

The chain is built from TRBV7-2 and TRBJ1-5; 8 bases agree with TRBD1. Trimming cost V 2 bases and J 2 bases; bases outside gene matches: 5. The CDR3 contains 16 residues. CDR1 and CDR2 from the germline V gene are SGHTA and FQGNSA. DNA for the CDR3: TGTGCCAGCAGCTTACAGGGGGCGGTCGGCAATCAGCCCCAGCATTTT. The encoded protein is CASSLQGAVGNQPQHF. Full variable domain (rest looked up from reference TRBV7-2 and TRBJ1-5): GAGVSQSPSNKVTEKGKDVELRCDPISGHTALYWYRQSLGQGLEFLIYFQGNSAPDKSGLPSDRFSAERTGGSVSTLTIQRTQQEDSAVYLCASSLQGAVGNQPQHFGDGTRLSIL.

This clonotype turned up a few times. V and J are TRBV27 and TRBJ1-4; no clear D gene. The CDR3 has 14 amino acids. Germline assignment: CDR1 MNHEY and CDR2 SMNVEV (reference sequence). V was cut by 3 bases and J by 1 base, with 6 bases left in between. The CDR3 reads CASSLQLTNEKLFF. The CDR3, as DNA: TGTGCCAGCAGTTTGCAATTAACTAATGAAAAACTGTTTTTT.

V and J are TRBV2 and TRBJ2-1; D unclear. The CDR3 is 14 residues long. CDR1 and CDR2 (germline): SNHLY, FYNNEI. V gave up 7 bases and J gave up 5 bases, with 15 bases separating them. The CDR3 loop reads CASKGMRNNNEQFF. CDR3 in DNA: TGTGCCAGCAAAGGGATGAGGAATAACAATGAGCAGTTCTTC.

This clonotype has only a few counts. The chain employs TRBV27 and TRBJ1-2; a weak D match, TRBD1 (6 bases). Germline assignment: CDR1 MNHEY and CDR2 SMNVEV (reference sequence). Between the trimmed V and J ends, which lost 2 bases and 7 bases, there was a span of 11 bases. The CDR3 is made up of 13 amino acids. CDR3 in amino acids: CASSLQGSLGYTF. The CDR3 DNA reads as TGTGCCAGCAGTTTACAGGGGTCGCTTGGCTACACCTTC.

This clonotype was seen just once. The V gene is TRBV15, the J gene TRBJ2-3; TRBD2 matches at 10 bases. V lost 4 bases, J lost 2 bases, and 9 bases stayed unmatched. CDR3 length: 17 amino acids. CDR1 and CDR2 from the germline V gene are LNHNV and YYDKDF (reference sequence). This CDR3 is CATSIEVAGGSTDTQYF. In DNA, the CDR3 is TGTGCCACCAGCATTGAAGTAGCGGGGGGTTCCACAGATACGCAGTATTTT.

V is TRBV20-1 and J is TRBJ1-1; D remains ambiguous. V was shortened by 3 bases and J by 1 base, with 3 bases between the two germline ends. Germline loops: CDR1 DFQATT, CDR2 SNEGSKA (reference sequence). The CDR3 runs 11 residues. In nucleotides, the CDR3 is TGCAGTGCTAGGCGGAACACTGAAGCTTTCTTT. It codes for CSARRNTEAFF.

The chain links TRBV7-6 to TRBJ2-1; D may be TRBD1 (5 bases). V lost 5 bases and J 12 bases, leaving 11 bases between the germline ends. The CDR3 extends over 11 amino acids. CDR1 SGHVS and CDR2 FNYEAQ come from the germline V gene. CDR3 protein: CASSTGPGQFF. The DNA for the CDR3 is TGTGCCAGCAGCACAGGACCTGGGCAGTTCTTC.

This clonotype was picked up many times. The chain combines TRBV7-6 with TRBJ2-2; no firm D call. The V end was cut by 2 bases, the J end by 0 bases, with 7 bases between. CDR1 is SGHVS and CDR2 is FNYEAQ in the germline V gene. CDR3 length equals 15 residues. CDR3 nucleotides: TGTGCCAGCAGCTTAATTGTCGCGAACACCGGGGAGCTGTTTTTT. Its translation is CASSLIVANTGELFF. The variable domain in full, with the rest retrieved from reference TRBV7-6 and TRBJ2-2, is GAGVSQSPRYKVTKRGQDVALRCDPISGHVSLYWYRQALGQGPEFLTYFNYEAQQDKSGLPNDRFSAERPEGSISTLTIQRTEQRDSAMYRCASSLIVANTGELFFGEGSRLTVL.

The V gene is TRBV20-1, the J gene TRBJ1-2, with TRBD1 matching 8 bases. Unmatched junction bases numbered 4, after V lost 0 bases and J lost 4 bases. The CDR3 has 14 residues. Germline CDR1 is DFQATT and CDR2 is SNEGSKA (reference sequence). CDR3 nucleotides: TGCAGTGCTAGAGATTCAGGACAGGGCTATGGCTACACCTTC. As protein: CSARDSGQGYGYTF.

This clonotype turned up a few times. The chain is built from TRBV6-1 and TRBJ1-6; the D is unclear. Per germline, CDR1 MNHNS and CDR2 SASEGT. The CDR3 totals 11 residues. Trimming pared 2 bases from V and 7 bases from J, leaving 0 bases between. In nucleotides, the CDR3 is TGTGCCAGCAGTGAAAATTCACCCCTCCACTTT. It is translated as CASSENSPLHF.

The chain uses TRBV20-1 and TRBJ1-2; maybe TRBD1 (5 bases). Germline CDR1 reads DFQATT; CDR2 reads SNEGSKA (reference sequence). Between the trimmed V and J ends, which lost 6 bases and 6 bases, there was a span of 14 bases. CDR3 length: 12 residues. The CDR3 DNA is TGCAGTGCCGCAGTGAAGGGGCATGGCTACACCTTC. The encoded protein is CSAAVKGHGYTF.

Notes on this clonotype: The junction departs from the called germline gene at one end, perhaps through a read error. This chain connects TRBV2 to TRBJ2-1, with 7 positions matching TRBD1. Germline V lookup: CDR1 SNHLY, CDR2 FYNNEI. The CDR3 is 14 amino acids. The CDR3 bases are TGTGCCAGCGGTGACAGGGCTTCGGACAATGAGCAGTTCTTC. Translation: CASGDRASDNEQFF.

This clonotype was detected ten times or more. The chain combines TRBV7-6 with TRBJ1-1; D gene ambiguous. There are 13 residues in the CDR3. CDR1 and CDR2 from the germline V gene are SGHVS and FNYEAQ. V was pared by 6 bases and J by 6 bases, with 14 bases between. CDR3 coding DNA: TGTGCCAGCAGTGTTCCTGGCGGTGCTGAAGCTTTCTTT. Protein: CASSVPGGAEAFF.

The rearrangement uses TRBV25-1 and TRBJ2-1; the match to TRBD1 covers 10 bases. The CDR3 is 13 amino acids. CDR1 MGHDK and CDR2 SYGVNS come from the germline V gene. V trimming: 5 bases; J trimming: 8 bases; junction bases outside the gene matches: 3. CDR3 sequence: CASSPGTGDEQFF. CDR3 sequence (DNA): TGTGCCAGCAGTCCCGGGACAGGGGATGAGCAGTTCTTC.

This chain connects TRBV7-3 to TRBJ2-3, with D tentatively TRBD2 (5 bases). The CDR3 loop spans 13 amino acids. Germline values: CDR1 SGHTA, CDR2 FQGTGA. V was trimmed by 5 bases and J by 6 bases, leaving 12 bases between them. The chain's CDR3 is CASSLQLGDTQYF. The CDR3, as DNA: TGTGCCAGCAGCCTCCAACTAGGGGATACGCAGTATTTT.

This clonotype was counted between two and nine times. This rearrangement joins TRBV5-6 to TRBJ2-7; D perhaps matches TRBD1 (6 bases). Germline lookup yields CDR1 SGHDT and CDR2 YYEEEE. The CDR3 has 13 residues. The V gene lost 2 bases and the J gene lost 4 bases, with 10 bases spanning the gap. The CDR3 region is CASSFGTFYEQYF. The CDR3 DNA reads TGTGCCAGCAGCTTCGGGACATTTTACGAGCAGTACTTC. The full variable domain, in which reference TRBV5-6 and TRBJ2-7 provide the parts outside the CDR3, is DAGVTQSPTHLIKTRGQQVTLRCSPKSGHDTVSWYQQALGQGPQFIFQYYEEEERQRGNFPDRFSGHQFPNYSSELNVNALLLGDSALYLCASSFGTFYEQYFGPGTRLTVT.

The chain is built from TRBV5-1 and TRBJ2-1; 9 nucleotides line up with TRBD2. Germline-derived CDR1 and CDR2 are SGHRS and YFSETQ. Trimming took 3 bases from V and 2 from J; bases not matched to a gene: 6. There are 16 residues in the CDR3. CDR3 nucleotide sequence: TGCGCCAGCAGCTCGCGGGGGGGGACACCCTACAATGAGCAGTTCTTC. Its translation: CASSSRGGTPYNEQFF.

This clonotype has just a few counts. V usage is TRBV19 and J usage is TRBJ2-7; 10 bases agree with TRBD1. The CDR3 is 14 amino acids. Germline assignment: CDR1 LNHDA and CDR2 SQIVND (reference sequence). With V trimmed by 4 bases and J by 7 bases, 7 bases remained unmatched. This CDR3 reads CASSTLGTGEEQYF. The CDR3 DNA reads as TGTGCCAGTAGTACCCTCGGGACAGGGGAAGAGCAGTACTTC.

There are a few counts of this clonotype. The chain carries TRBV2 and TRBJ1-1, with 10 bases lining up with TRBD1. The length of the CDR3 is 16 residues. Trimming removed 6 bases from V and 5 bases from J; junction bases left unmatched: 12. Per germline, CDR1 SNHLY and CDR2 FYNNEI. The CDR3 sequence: CASREGQGLPGTEAFF. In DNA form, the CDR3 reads TGTGCCAGCAGGGAGGGACAGGGGCTCCCGGGGACTGAAGCTTTCTTT.

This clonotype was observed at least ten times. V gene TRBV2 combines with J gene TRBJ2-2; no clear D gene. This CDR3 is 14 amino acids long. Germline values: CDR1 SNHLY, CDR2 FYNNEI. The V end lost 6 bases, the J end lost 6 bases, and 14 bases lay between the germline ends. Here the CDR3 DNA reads TGTGCCAGCAGGGCAGCAAAATCCCCCGGGGAGCTGTTTTTT. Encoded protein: CASRAAKSPGELFF.